This T cell receptor beta chain was captured in a study of blood T cell repertoires in COVID-19. Looking at the study overall: The United States, Italy and Spain provided the acute and convalescent COVID-19 samples.

The assay was immunoSEQ multiplex PCR, and TCRdb's table has in-frame clones only and misses some. The data show around 30,000 clones, about nine tenths seen once. Sequencing was done on a sample of peripheral blood. The source of this sequence is a man in his fifties with active or convalescent COVID-19.

The CDR3 coding sequence is TGTGCCAGCAGTAAACAGGGAGCTAATGAAAAACTGTTTTTT. Its translation: CASSKQGANEKLFF. The J gene is TRBJ1-4, the V gene TRBV6-1, with D possibly TRBD1 on 6 matching bases. Germline V lookup: CDR1 MNHNS, CDR2 SASEGT. The CDR3 has 14 residues. V shed 5 bases and J shed 3 bases, with 10 bases lying between them.